The 17 T cell receptor beta chains below were found in one sample sequenced in a study of blood T cells in healthy people across ages. Sample-barcoded 5' priming and a J-beta primer mix drove a second PCR of roughly 7 to 11 cycles. MiXCR, run by TCRdb on the 5' RACE reads, gives a single entry per CDR3 protein. This table holds a few hundred thousand distinct CDR3 sequences, 52% found once. Material for sequencing was blood. The origin of the receptors is a man between 60 and 75 years old in good health.

The rearrangement uses TRBV10-3 and TRBJ2-7; a possible D gene is TRBD1 (6 bases). This CDR3 region has 14 residues. CDR1 and CDR2 (germline): ENHRY, SYGVKD. Trimming cost V 4 bases and J 7 bases, with 17 bases left between them. CDR3: CAISGGTSLFEQYF. CDR3 DNA sequence: TGTGCCATCAGTGGGGGGACAAGTCTCTTTGAGCAGTACTTC.

On this clonotype itself: Its ends do not fully match the called genes, so a read error is possible. The CDR3 DNA is TGCAGTGCTAGCGGGAGAGATTACGAGCGGTACTTC. Translating gives CSASGRDYERYF. The rearrangement links TRBV20-1 to TRBJ2-7; weak D call: TRBD2 (6 bases). This CDR3 is built from 12 residues. Germline CDR1 is DFQATT and CDR2 is SNEGSKA (reference sequence).

This clonotype occurred many times. Here the CDR3 DNA reads TGCAGTGCTAGAAAGCTAGAGAGCACAGATACGCAGTATTTT. It specifies CSARKLESTDTQYF. The V and J genes are TRBV20-1 and TRBJ2-3; no firm D call. The CDR3 totals 14 residues. The V and J ends lost 2 bases and 0 bases respectively, with 9 bases between them. The germline gives CDR1 DFQATT, CDR2 SNEGSKA (reference sequence).

The chain's CDR3 is CSVHRGWETQYF. The CDR3 nucleotides are TGCAGCGTTCACAGGGGCTGGGAGACCCAGTACTTC. The chain joins TRBV29-1 to TRBJ2-7; 7 nucleotides align to TRBD1. The J call may not be correct, given that the DNA end is closer to TRBJ2-5. This CDR3 spans 12 amino acids. Looked up from germline, CDR1 is SQVTM and CDR2 is ANQGSEA.

The chain carries TRBV7-8 and TRBJ2-1; 7 bases fit TRBD2. CDR1 is SGHVS and CDR2 is FQNEAQ in the germline V gene. V dropped 5 bases and J dropped 6; count of bases not matched to a gene: 16. This CDR3 has 17 amino acids. CDR3 loop: CASSAGESGILANEQFF. The CDR3 DNA reads as TGTGCCAGCAGCGCTGGAGAGAGCGGGATCCTAGCCAATGAGCAGTTCTTC.

J is TRBJ1-5 and V is TRBV28; tentative D call: TRBD1 (6 bases). The V end lost 6 bases, the J end lost 1 base, and 10 bases lay between the germline ends. Germline CDR1 and CDR2: MDHEN and SYDVKM. The CDR3 consists of 14 residues. The CDR3 region is CASRRTVSNQPQHF. CDR3 DNA sequence: TGTGCCAGCAGACGGACAGTGAGCAATCAGCCCCAGCATTTT.

The chain couples TRBV7-2 to TRBJ2-7; 10 bases fit TRBD2. V shed 4 bases, J shed 3 bases, and the junction held 6 bases outside the gene matches. The germline gives CDR1 SGHTA, CDR2 FQGNSA. This CDR3 has 15 amino acids. DNA of the CDR3: TGTGCCAGCAGCTCAACTAGCGGGGATCTCTACGAGCAGTACTTC. Its protein is CASSSTSGDLYEQYF.

This clonotype was observed at least ten times. The chain links TRBV6-6 to TRBJ2-1; D remains unclear. Between the trimmed V and J ends, which lost 0 bases and 2 bases, there was a span of 11 bases. Germline V lookup: CDR1 MNHNY, CDR2 SVGAGI (reference sequence). The CDR3 length is 16 residues. CDR3: CASSYSFTSPYNEQFF. The CDR3 nucleotides read TGTGCCAGCAGTTACTCGTTTACCAGCCCCTACAATGAGCAGTTCTTC.

The genes are TRBV29-1 and TRBJ2-7; D is perhaps TRBD2 (5 bases). This CDR3 region has 12 residues. Germline lookup yields CDR1 SQVTM and CDR2 ANQGSEA. The V end lost 4 bases, the J end lost 2 bases, and 9 bases lay between the germline ends. CDR3 loop: CSVVSGTYEQYF. The DNA of the CDR3 is TGCAGCGTTGTATCGGGGACCTACGAGCAGTACTTC.

V is TRBV18 and J is TRBJ1-2; D is perhaps TRBD1 (5 bases). The CDR3 is 14 residues long. Per germline, CDR1 KGHSH and CDR2 LQKENI. V lost 2 bases and J 8 bases, leaving 15 bases between the germline ends. For the CDR3, the DNA is TGTGCCAGCTCACCAAGTATCGCGAGGGGAGGCTACACCTTC. This encodes CASSPSIARGGYTF.

The chain couples TRBV6-2 or TRBV6-3 to TRBJ2-7, with 10 bases that match TRBD1. Germline CDR1 reads MNHEY; CDR2 reads SVGEGT. The CDR3 has 15 residues. The V segment lost 8 bases and the J segment 7 bases; nucleotides outside the gene matches: 14. CDR3 bases: TGTGCCAGCTCCGACGGCGGGACAGGGGTTTGTGAGCAGTACTTC. Protein: CASSDGGTGVCEQYF.

This clonotype was seen only a few times. V and J are TRBV15 and TRBJ1-2, with D possibly TRBD1 on 6 matching bases. Trimming took off 1 base at V and 6 bases at J, with 9 bases between the two ends. The CDR3 length is 13 residues. Germline V gene data show CDR1 as LNHNV and CDR2 as YYDKDF (reference sequence). The DNA for the CDR3 is TGTGCCACCAGCAGAGGCAACAGGGATGGCTACACCTTC. It is translated as CATSRGNRDGYTF. Drawing the rest from reference TRBV15 and TRBJ1-2, the complete variable domain is DAMVIQNPRYQVTQFGKPVTLSCSQTLNHNVMYWYQQKSSQAPKLLFHYYDKDFNNEADTPDNFQSRRPNTSFCFLDIRSPGLGDTAMYLCATSRGNRDGYTFGSGTRLTVV.

The chain joins TRBV28 to TRBJ1-2, with D uncertain. V dropped 4 bases and J dropped 2 bases, with 8 bases sitting between them. Germline V gene lookup returns CDR1 MDHEN and CDR2 SYDVKM. The CDR3 sequence is 13 residues long. The CDR3 DNA sequence: TGTGCCAGCAGTTCTAACACCAACTATGGCTACACCTTC. It codes for CASSSNTNYGYTF.

This clonotype was counted a few times. The chain carries TRBV3-1 and TRBJ2-3, with TRBD2 as a possible D gene (5 bases). This CDR3 is built from 15 residues. Germline lookup yields CDR1 LGHDT and CDR2 YNNKEL (reference sequence). Deletions cut 1 base from V and 1 base from J, with 9 bases between. The CDR3 sequence is CASSQGISGTDTQYF. CDR3 nucleotide sequence: TGTGCCAGCAGCCAAGGTATTAGCGGCACAGATACGCAGTATTTT.

This clonotype has only a few counts. The CDR3 DNA is TGTGCCAGCAGCTTAGCGCTCGGGACAGGAACCAATGAGCAGTTCTTC. It codes for CASSLALGTGTNEQFF. J is TRBJ2-1 and V is TRBV7-8, with TRBD1 matching over 8 bases. This CDR3 spans 16 amino acids. Germline V gives CDR1 SGHVS, CDR2 FQNEAQ. The V segment lost 0 bases and the J segment 6 bases; nucleotides outside the gene matches: 7.

The chain's CDR3 is CSVESDQETQYF. The DNA for the CDR3 is TGCAGCGTTGAATCCGACCAAGAGACCCAGTACTTC. This chain uses TRBV29-1 with TRBJ2-5, with unresolved D. The CDR3 is 12 residues long. Germline lookup yields CDR1 SQVTM and CDR2 ANQGSEA. Trimming removed 2 bases from V and 0 bases from J, with 4 bases in between.

The gene calls are TRBV25-1 and TRBJ2-1, with 9 bases that match TRBD1. This CDR3 comprises 14 residues. The V gene end was trimmed by 3 bases and the J gene end by 7 bases; junction bases not matched to a gene: 4. Germline values: CDR1 MGHDK, CDR2 SYGVNS. CDR3 in DNA: TGTGCCAGCAGTGATGACAGGGGGGGGAATGAGCAGTTCTTC. Encoded protein: CASSDDRGGNEQFF.